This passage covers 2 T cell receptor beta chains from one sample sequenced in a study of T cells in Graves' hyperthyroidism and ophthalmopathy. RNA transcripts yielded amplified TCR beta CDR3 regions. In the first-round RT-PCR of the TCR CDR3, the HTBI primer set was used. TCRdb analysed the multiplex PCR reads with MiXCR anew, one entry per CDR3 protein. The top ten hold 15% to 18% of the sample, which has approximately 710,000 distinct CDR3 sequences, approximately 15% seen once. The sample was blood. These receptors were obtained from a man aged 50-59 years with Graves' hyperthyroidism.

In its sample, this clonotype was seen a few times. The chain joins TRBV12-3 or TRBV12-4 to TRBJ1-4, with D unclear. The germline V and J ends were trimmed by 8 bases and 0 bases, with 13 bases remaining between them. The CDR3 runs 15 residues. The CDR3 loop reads CASLKDRTTNEKLFF. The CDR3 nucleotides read TGTGCCAGCCTGAAAGATAGAACAACTAATGAAAAACTGTTTTTT.

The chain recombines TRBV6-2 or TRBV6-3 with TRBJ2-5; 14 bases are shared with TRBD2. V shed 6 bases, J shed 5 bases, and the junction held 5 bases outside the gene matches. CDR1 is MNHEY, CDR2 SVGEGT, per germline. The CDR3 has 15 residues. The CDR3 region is CASRRLAGGRETQYF. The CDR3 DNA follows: TGTGCCAGCAGAAGACTAGCGGGAGGGCGGGAGACCCAGTACTTC.